The 21 T cell receptor beta chains below come from one sample, sequenced in a study of T cell responses to AZD1222 COVID-19 vaccine. The table came from immunoSEQ multiplex PCR; TCRdb's copy has only in-frame clones and leaves some out. The sample lists over 100,000 clones; about 91% were seen once. The sequencing here drew on peripheral blood, taken on day 0 of AZD1222 vaccination. Every receptor here comes from an adult in good health.

The chain has TRBV5-8 and TRBJ1-1; the D is unclear. The V end was cut by 1 base, the J end by 1 base, with 11 bases between. Per the germline V gene, CDR1 is SGHTS and CDR2 is YDEGEE. The CDR3 sequence is 15 residues long. This chain's CDR3 is CASSLPPLANTEAFF. CDR3 in DNA: TGTGCCAGCAGCTTGCCCCCCCTCGCGAACACTGAAGCTTTCTTT.

The chain links TRBV10-3 to TRBJ1-2, with 10 bases matching TRBD1. The CDR3 is 14 amino acids. J lost 6 bases, V lost 0 bases, and 1 base had no gene match. Germline V gene data show CDR1 as ENHRY and CDR2 as SYGVKD. CDR3 sequence (DNA): TGTGCCATCAGTGAGTCGGGGACAGGGGATGGCTACACCTTC. Residues: CAISESGTGDGYTF.

In DNA form, the CDR3 reads TGCGCCAGCAGCTTGACACAAAGCCAAGAGACCCAGTACTTC. Its translation is CASSLTQSQETQYF. This chain uses TRBV5-1 with TRBJ2-5; D unresolved. CDR1 is SGHRS and CDR2 is YFSETQ in the germline V gene. The CDR3 has 14 amino acids. Trimming cost V 1 base and J 1 base, with 8 bases left between them.

In DNA form, the CDR3 reads TGTGCCAGCAGCCAAGGGAGTTCTAGCATCGGAGAGACCCAGTACTTC. Translation gives CASSQGSSSIGETQYF. V gene TRBV14 combines with J gene TRBJ2-5; maybe TRBD2 (5 bases). The CDR3 runs to 16 residues. The V end lost 1 base, the J end lost 4 bases, and 16 bases lay between the germline ends. CDR1 SGHDN and CDR2 FVKESK come from the germline V gene.

The chain joins TRBV6-5 to TRBJ2-1; a weak D match, TRBD2 (5 bases). Trimming shortened V by 6 bases and J by 2 bases, and 11 bases separated the two germline ends. The CDR3 sequence is 14 residues long. Germline CDR1 and CDR2: MNHEY and SVGAGI. The CDR3 nucleotides are TGTGCCAGCAGCGGGATCACACCCTACAATGAGCAGTTCTTC. Translation gives CASSGITPYNEQFF.

The V gene is TRBV5-1, the J gene TRBJ1-2; D is unresolved. V lost 0 bases and J 3 bases, leaving 9 bases between the germline ends. CDR3 length: 14 amino acids. Germline CDR1 and CDR2: SGHRS and YFSETQ. The CDR3: CASSLAGTYYGYTF. CDR3 coding DNA: TGCGCCAGCAGCTTGGCCGGTACCTACTATGGCTACACCTTC.

The chain uses TRBV9 and TRBJ1-5, with D possibly TRBD1 on 6 matching bases. CDR3 size: 21 residues. Deletions cut 3 bases from V and 2 bases from J, with 30 bases between. The germline V gene encodes CDR1 SGDLS and CDR2 YYNGEE. CDR3 sequence reads: CASSERQGGTPLTKGNQPQHF. For the CDR3, the DNA is TGTGCCAGCAGCGAGCGCCAAGGGGGGACCCCGCTGACTAAGGGCAATCAGCCCCAGCATTTT.

The chain employs TRBV27 and TRBJ1-4, with D possibly being TRBD1 (5 bases). Germline assignment: CDR1 MNHEY and CDR2 SMNVEV (reference sequence). Trimming left V 0 bases short and J 0 bases short, with 17 bases between. The CDR3 runs to 19 residues. The CDR3 is CASSLSVRALGTTNEKLFF. The CDR3 DNA is TGTGCCAGCAGTTTATCTGTCAGGGCATTGGGTACAACTAATGAAAAACTGTTTTTT.

The V and J genes are TRBV2 and TRBJ1-4; TRBD1 aligns across 7 bases. This CDR3 is built from 15 residues. V shed 1 base and J 9 bases; nucleotides not matched to a gene: 8. CDR1 SNHLY and CDR2 FYNNEI come from the germline V gene. The CDR3 DNA follows: TGTGCCAGCAGTGAAGAGTGGACAGGCGGGCAAAAACTGTTTTTT. This sequence encodes CASSEEWTGGQKLFF.

The chain recombines TRBV7-9 with TRBJ1-2; D unclear. V was cut by 2 bases and J by 8 bases, with 12 bases left in between. Looked up from germline, CDR1 is SEHNR and CDR2 is FQNEAQ (reference sequence). This CDR3 contains 13 residues. The DNA of the CDR3 is TGTGCCAGCAGCTTATTGGGAGGAGTAGGCTACACCTTC. It codes for CASSLLGGVGYTF. Combining the CDR3 with reference TRBV7-9 and TRBJ1-2 gives the whole variable domain DTGVSQNPRHKITKRGQNVTFRCDPISEHNRLYWYRQTLGQGPEFLTYFQNEAQLEKSRLLSDRFSAERPKGSFSTLEIQRTEQGDSAMYLCASSLLGGVGYTFGSGTRLTVV.

The V gene is TRBV6-6, the J gene TRBJ2-1; D could derive from TRBD1 or TRBD2 (5 bases each). There are 17 residues in the CDR3. V was shortened by 5 bases and J by 2 bases, with 19 bases between the two germline ends. Germline CDR1 MNHNY, CDR2 SVGAGI (reference sequence). In DNA form, the CDR3 reads TGTGCCAGCAGTCCACCCCCCGGGACCGGCCCCTACAATGAGCAGTTCTTC. Its translation is CASSPPPGTGPYNEQFF.

This clone was seen once. The CDR3 is CASSLGQEGHTIYF. The CDR3 region has the DNA TGTGCCAGCAGCTTAGGGCAGGAAGGTCACACCATATATTTT. The J gene is TRBJ1-3, the V gene TRBV7-6, with unresolved D. From germline, CDR1 is SGHVS and CDR2 FNYEAQ. This CDR3 comprises 14 residues. The germline V and J ends were trimmed by 1 base and 8 bases, with 12 bases remaining between them.

This clone appeared a single time. DNA of the CDR3: TGTGCCAGCAGTGAAGGGGATACGCAGTATTTT. Translating gives CASSEGDTQYF. This rearrangement joins TRBV2 to TRBJ2-3; D is unresolved. V shed 1 base and J shed 6 bases, with 2 bases lying between them. Germline V gene sequence: CDR1 SNHLY, CDR2 FYNNEI. This CDR3 spans 11 amino acids.

This clone was picked up one time. At one of its ends the junction is not consistent with the germline gene, which may arise from a read error. V is TRBV5-6 and J is TRBJ2-1; possible D gene TRBD2, 6 bases. This CDR3 is 12 amino acids long. Germline CDR1 and CDR2: SGHDT and YYEEEE. In DNA, the CDR3 is TGTGCCAGCACCTTGGGGGGCAATGAGCAGTTCTTC. It yields the protein CASTLGGNEQFF.

The chain has TRBV2 and TRBJ1-1; D remains ambiguous. Trimming stripped 5 bases from V and 12 bases from J, with 13 bases between. Germline values: CDR1 SNHLY, CDR2 FYNNEI. This CDR3 is 11 amino acids long. In DNA form, the CDR3 reads TGTGCCAGCAGTCTAACCTCAGCTACTTTCTTT. Translating it yields CASSLTSATFF.

Only a few counts were recorded for this clone. The chain carries TRBV27 and TRBJ1-5, with D perhaps TRBD1 (5 bases). The CDR3 consists of 17 residues. Germline V gives CDR1 MNHEY, CDR2 SMNVEV (reference sequence). The ends were cut back, 6 bases at V and 2 bases at J, with 20 bases in the middle. The CDR3 region is CASSRAGGAGGNQPQHF. CDR3 nucleotides: TGTGCCAGCAGCCGGGCTGGGGGTGCCGGGGGCAATCAGCCCCAGCATTTT.

The rearrangement uses TRBV3-1 (or the pseudogene TRBV3-2) and TRBJ1-2; weak D call: TRBD1 (5 bases). The CDR3 loop spans 18 amino acids. The V and J ends lost 3 bases and 8 bases respectively, with 28 bases between them. Germline CDR1 reads LGHDT; CDR2 reads YNNKEL (reference sequence). The CDR3 is CASSHLGGSTLSRAGYTF. CDR3 in DNA: TGTGCCAGCAGCCACTTGGGGGGGTCAACTCTCTCCCGGGCGGGCTACACCTTC.

The chain recombines TRBV7-2 with TRBJ1-1, with D unclear. The V end was cut by 4 bases, the J end by 2 bases, with 20 bases between. CDR1 SGHTA and CDR2 FQGNSA come from the germline V gene. The CDR3 runs to 17 residues. The CDR3 nucleotides read TGTGCCAGCAGCTCCCGACCCGGACCTACTCTTAACACTGAAGCTTTCTTT. Protein: CASSSRPGPTLNTEAFF.

The chain combines TRBV5-6 with TRBJ1-1, with TRBD1 matching 8 bases. The CDR3 is made up of 16 amino acids. V lost 3 bases and J lost 5; bases outside the gene matches: 12. The germline V gene has CDR1 SGHDT and CDR2 YYEEEE. CDR3 amino acids: CASSWGPQGARTEAFF. The CDR3 nucleotides are TGTGCCAGCAGCTGGGGACCCCAGGGGGCGAGGACTGAAGCTTTCTTT.

This chain links TRBV18 with TRBJ1-3; a weak D match, TRBD1 (6 bases). Trimming cost V 2 bases and J 2 bases, with 10 bases left between them. The CDR3 runs to 15 residues. Looked up from germline, CDR1 is KGHSH and CDR2 is LQKENI. DNA for the CDR3: TGTGCCAGCTCACCAGCAGGGGAGGCTGGAAACACCATATATTTT. It encodes CASSPAGEAGNTIYF.

The genes are TRBV18 and TRBJ2-7, with 7 positions matching TRBD2. The CDR3 consists of 14 residues. Losses at the gene ends were 2 bases for V and 4 bases for J; bases not matched to a gene: 5. Germline assignment: CDR1 KGHSH and CDR2 LQKENI. For the CDR3, the DNA is TGTGCCAGCTCACCAGGCGGGAGTCTTTACGAGCAGTACTTC. Protein sequence: CASSPGGSLYEQYF.